This T cell receptor beta chain was documented in a study of regulatory T cells in long-lasting Graves disease (dated by TCRdb to the early 2020s). Background on the whole study: Newly diagnosed Graves' disease patients had taken antithyroid drugs for less than 3 months. A total of 35 or so samples underwent TCR sequencing: about 13 from persistent and about 20 from newly diagnosed Graves' disease patients. The study was registered as a clinical trial and conducted in China. This study used TCR sequencing and RNA sequencing of peripheral blood to compare persistent Graves' disease patients against newly diagnosed Graves' disease patients. The investigation overall reported the following: Persistent Graves' disease patients showed lower TCR Shannon entropy and fewer highly expanded clones than newly diagnosed patients, suggesting clonal expansion. The authors acknowledged the small sample size as a limitation that may reduce accuracy. Peripheral blood alone was examined, since thyroid tissue, which constituted the primary lesion, could not be accessed. More public clonotypes were shared among persistent patients (roughly 3,000) than among newly diagnosed patients (roughly 960). Preferential use of TRBV28, TRBJ1-2 and TRBJ2-5 was observed in persistent disease, whereas TRBV20-1 and TRBJ2-1 were favored in newly diagnosed disease. Sequencing and analysis were restricted to the TCR beta chain.

The method was multiplex PCR. Reads for this sample came from an Illumina HiSeq 4000. CDR3 regions were amplified by Arm-PCR with iRepertoire HTBI primers to construct TCR beta libraries. Gel purification was performed on PCR products prior to sequencing. The paper's data handling went like this. Gene usage analysis of CDR3 amino acid clonotypes used the approximately 62 TRBV and more than 13 TRBJ segments found across samples. COPE and FqMerger were used to merge filtered high-quality paired reads into contigs. BLAST was used to align contigs to the IMGT TRBV, TRBD and TRBJ reference genes, and CDR3 was defined following IMGT. Any clonotype with a frequency above 0.1% was classified as a highly expanded clone. Shannon entropy served as the measure of repertoire diversity, while the Gini coefficient captured V-J evenness. Public clonotypes were defined as clonotypes shared by more than one individual. The public reads were run again by TCRdb, first through fastp at Q25 and then through MiXCR, and only productive beta chains were kept. Rows with one shared CDR3 protein collapse into an entry with the most common genes and DNA. The V and J calls here are based on TCRdb, not the publication. This sample lists some 560,000 distinct CDR3 sequences; around 16% were detected once. 25% of the sample lies in the top ten.

Taken from cysteine to phenylalanine, the CDR3 has 12 residues. Here the CDR3 DNA is all that survives: 36 bases in frame from base 1. V drops 8 bases and J drops 3 bases, leaving 7 bases in between. Taken with the paper, the label for time point translates to: newly diagnosed GD, antithyroid drugs for less than 3 months. For both TCR sequencing and RNA sequencing, RNA was extracted from PBMCs using TRIzol. Graves' disease was diagnosed according to American Thyroid Association guidelines. Recruitment of patients was carried out at an endocrinology department in Xi'an, China. Each patient gave around 9.2 milliliters of peripheral blood, collected in an EDTA anticoagulant tube. Ficoll Paque Plus density gradient separation was used to isolate PBMCs, and no further T cell sorting was done. An Agilent 2100 Bioanalyzer and agarose gel were used to check RNA quality, and a NanoDrop 2000 was used to measure RNA concentration.

As to this clonotype: This receptor's antigen is unknown. No quality values exist for individual bases; no much larger clone is one base distant.

This sample also belongs to another study, concerning T cells in Graves' hyperthyroidism and ophthalmopathy. The second paper states: Stable Graves' hyperthyroidism was defined as the absence of progression to ophthalmopathy over 18 months of follow-up. Hyperthyroidism patients were aged 18 to 65 years and newly diagnosed, with disease duration of less than 2 months. Patients with uncontrolled infections, other autoimmune diseases, pregnancy or lactation were excluded. Diagnoses were established on the basis of clinical symptoms, serum thyroxine and TRAb, thyroid ultrasound, and orbital computed tomography. The first round of RT-PCR for the TCR CDR3 was performed with the HTBI primer set and the Qiagen OneStep RT-PCR kit. Most expanded thyroid clonotypes (frequency above 0.001) were also detected in blood, suggesting blood repertoires may reflect thyroid immune responses. In cross-validation, a model built on a 13 V-J signature told ophthalmopathy apart from stable hyperthyroidism with just under 90% sensitivity and around 83% specificity, and in testing the same model reached 80%/75%. In validation, the model predicted progression to ophthalmopathy a median of 6.5 months before onset, with approximately 71% sensitivity and around 76% specificity. TCR V-J signatures able to tell the groups apart were searched for in a discovery cohort of 100 or so patients, of whom around 43 had Graves' ophthalmopathy and roughly 59 had stable Graves' hyperthyroidism. Prospective prediction of ophthalmopathy was tested in an independent validation cohort of under 20 hyperthyroidism patients and 15 to 17 patients who later progressed to ophthalmopathy. The 75 to 100 discovery patients were randomly split 7:3 into training and test sets. The study also compared thyroid tissue and blood T-cell repertoires from more than five Graves' hyperthyroidism patients. After sampling, hyperthyroidism patients received methimazole starting at 30 mg daily, and ophthalmopathy patients received high-dose intravenous methylprednisolone. Libraries were constructed in a second round of multiplex PCR, after which size selection and purification were carried out. Libraries were sequenced paired-end with 100 bp reads on an Illumina HiSeq2000. Raw data were processed with SOAPnuke, discarding reads with adapters, uncalled bases, mean Phred below 15, or no exact constant-primer or identifier match. High-quality paired reads were merged with COPE v1.2.5, and unique nucleotide sequences were defined as clonotypes. Clonotypes were aligned to IMGT TRBV, TRBD and TRBJ reference segments using MiTCR v1.1. Only V-J combinations with frequency above 0.0001, covering 99% to 99.2% of repertoires, were analysed. The TCS score was defined as F50 (clonal expansion) divided by E x V (chaos), with BLOSUM62-based TCRdist calculated between CDR3 peptides within each V-J. Welch's t-statistics and random forest reduced fewer than 600 V-J features to 10 to 15, which were used in a naive Bayes classifier (R e1071). Sample size was not statistically predetermined, and blinding of investigators to group allocation was not performed. The paper describes TCR Vbeta CDR3 sequencing of 130 to 150 peripheral blood samples, made up of 43 ophthalmopathy patients, roughly 75 hyperthyroidism patients and 17 progressor patients.

This sequence originates from a middle-aged woman with Graves disease. Donor details come from another sample of the same person, matched by shared clones. Recombination joined TRBV12-3 or TRBV12-4 with TRBJ2-2, with the identity of the D gene unclear. The material was peripheral blood mononuclear cells (PBMCs), obtained at new diagnosis, from a patient treated with antithyroid drugs. The CDR3 reads CASCLYTGELFF. In nucleotide form, the sequence is TGTGCCAGCTGCTTGTACACCGGGGAGCTGTTTTTT.